This entry lists 31 T cell receptor beta chains sequenced from one sample in a study of shared clonotypes between healthy human individuals. The assay was immunoSEQ multiplex PCR, and TCRdb's table has in-frame clones only and misses some. Among about 2.4 million clones listed, just over 90% were seen once. The sample was naive CD4+ T cells sorted from blood. Subset: CD45RA+ positively selected. These receptors were obtained from a man aged 18 to 30 in good health.

This chain joins TRBV25-1 and TRBJ2-5; TRBD2 aligns across 11 bases. The CDR3 is made up of 13 amino acids. Losses at the gene ends were 7 bases for V and 5 bases for J; bases not matched to a gene: 3. The germline gives CDR1 MGHDK, CDR2 SYGVNS. The CDR3 bases are TGTGCCAGCACTAGCGGGGGGTTTGAGACCCAGTACTTC. Translation gives CASTSGGFETQYF.

The J gene is TRBJ2-1, the V gene TRBV5-1; D is possibly TRBD2 (6 bases). The germline gives CDR1 SGHRS, CDR2 YFSETQ. CDR3 length equals 16 residues. V lost 4 bases and J 4 bases, leaving 18 bases between the germline ends. The CDR3 here is CASSPPGLNMYNEQFF. The CDR3 nucleotides are TGCGCCAGCAGCCCTCCGGGACTTAATATGTACAATGAGCAGTTCTTC. The full variable domain, with the rest looked up from reference TRBV5-1 and TRBJ2-1, is KAGVTQTPRYLIKTRGQQVTLSCSPISGHRSVSWYQQTPGQGLQFLFEYFSETQRNKGNFPGRFSGRQFSNSRSEMNVSTLELGDSALYLCASSPPGLNMYNEQFFGPGTRLTVL.

The gene calls are TRBV19 and TRBJ2-7, with D perhaps TRBD2 (5 bases). Trimming removed 6 bases at V and 0 bases at J, with 6 bases between. The germline V gene has CDR1 LNHDA and CDR2 SQIVND (reference sequence). This CDR3 has 12 amino acids. CDR3 sequence reads: CASSGNSYEQYF. The CDR3 DNA follows: TGTGCCAGTAGCGGGAACTCCTACGAGCAGTACTTC.

The rearrangement links TRBV18 to TRBJ2-6; 7 nucleotides match TRBD1. CDR3 length: 15 amino acids. Germline CDR1 is KGHSH and CDR2 is LQKENI. V lost 6 bases to trimming and J lost 0 bases; unmatched junction nucleotides: 2. The CDR3 protein is CASSGQDSGANVLTF. CDR3 coding DNA: TGTGCCAGCTCCGGACAGGACTCTGGGGCCAACGTCCTGACTTTC.

Notes on this clone: The same CDR3 arises from other DNA sequences in this sample as well. This sequence joins TRBV30 and TRBJ1-1; a weak D match, TRBD1 (5 bases). Germline lookup yields CDR1 GTSNPN and CDR2 SVGIG (reference sequence). V shed 3 bases and J shed 1 base, with 9 bases lying between them. The CDR3 totals 13 residues. CDR3 region: CAWRYGGNTEAFF. The CDR3 region has the DNA TGTGCCTGGAGGTATGGGGGGAACACTGAAGCTTTCTTT.

The chain couples TRBV9 to TRBJ2-4, with TRBD2 identical over 8 bases. V dropped 3 bases and J dropped 5; count of bases not matched to a gene: 10. CDR3 length: 16 residues. Germline V gene sequence: CDR1 SGDLS, CDR2 YYNGEE. The DNA of the CDR3 is TGTGCCAGCAGCGACGGACTAGCCTACCCTCAAAACATTCAGTACTTC. Translation gives CASSDGLAYPQNIQYF.

This chain connects TRBV11-1 to TRBJ2-5; 8 bases match TRBD2. This CDR3 has 14 amino acids. After removal of 5 bases from V and 5 bases from J, the junction contained 7 bases not matched to a gene. CDR1 and CDR2 from the germline V gene are SGHAT and FQDESV (reference sequence). This chain's CDR3 is CASSPIAGMETQYF. The CDR3 DNA is TGTGCCAGCAGCCCAATAGCGGGGATGGAGACCCAGTACTTC.

The V call is TRBV28, the J call TRBJ2-7, with 10 bases fitting TRBD1. V shed 5 bases and J 2 bases; nucleotides not matched to a gene: 9. The CDR3 sequence is 16 residues long. Looked up from germline, CDR1 is MDHEN and CDR2 is SYDVKM. The CDR3 DNA reads TGTGCCAGCAGTACTATTCCGGGACAGGGGCCCTACGAGCAGTACTTC. Translation gives CASSTIPGQGPYEQYF.

This clone was counted once. Other DNA variants within this sample encode the same CDR3. The V gene is TRBV28, the J gene TRBJ2-5; the D gene is possibly TRBD2 (6 bases). The germline V and J ends were trimmed by 3 bases and 1 base, with 12 bases remaining between them. Germline CDR1 is MDHEN and CDR2 is SYDVKM. The CDR3 runs to 15 residues. In nucleotides, the CDR3 is TGTGCCAGCAGTTTGAGCGGCGGGGCCCAAGAGACCCAGTACTTC. Translation: CASSLSGGAQETQYF.

This chain links TRBV7-9 with TRBJ2-2, with D perhaps TRBD1 (6 bases). The germline V gene encodes CDR1 SEHNR and CDR2 FQNEAQ (reference sequence). V lost 6 bases and J 1 base, leaving 9 bases between the germline ends. The CDR3 runs 14 residues. CDR3 in amino acids: CASRRTENTGELFF. CDR3 DNA sequence: TGTGCCAGCAGGCGGACAGAGAACACCGGGGAGCTGTTTTTT.

This clone was seen once. The V call is TRBV28, the J call TRBJ1-1; TRBD1 matches 9 bases. Losses at the gene ends were 4 bases for V and 6 bases for J; bases not matched to a gene: 9. The CDR3 length is 15 residues. Germline CDR1 is MDHEN and CDR2 is SYDVKM. In DNA form, the CDR3 reads TGTGCCAGCAGTTCTTCACAGACAGGGGGGTCTGAAGCTTTCTTT. Encoded protein: CASSSSQTGGSEAFF. The complete variable domain, with remaining parts taken from reference TRBV28 and TRBJ1-1, reads DVKVTQSSRYLVKRTGEKVFLECVQDMDHENMFWYRQDPGLGLRLIYFSYDVKMKEKGDIPEGYSVSREKKERFSLILESASTNQTSMYLCASSSSQTGGSEAFFGQGTRLTVV.

The chain links TRBV6-5 to TRBJ1-3; D remains ambiguous. V was pared by 2 bases and J by 2 bases, with 13 bases between. This CDR3 contains 16 residues. Germline assignment: CDR1 MNHEY and CDR2 SVGAGI. In nucleotides, the CDR3 is TGTGCCAGCAGTTACGGTTCCACGACAACTGGAAACACCATATATTTT. Translated, it gives CASSYGSTTTGNTIYF.

The rearrangement joins TRBV28 to TRBJ2-1; a weak D match, TRBD1 (5 bases). There are 14 residues in the CDR3. V dropped 7 bases and J dropped 0 bases, with 10 bases sitting between them. In germline, CDR1 is MDHEN, CDR2 SYDVKM. CDR3 sequence (DNA): TGTGCCAGCAACCCAGGGATCTCCTACAATGAGCAGTTCTTC. Translated, it gives CASNPGISYNEQFF. The full variable domain, its missing parts supplied by reference TRBV28 and TRBJ2-1, is DVKVTQSSRYLVKRTGEKVFLECVQDMDHENMFWYRQDPGLGLRLIYFSYDVKMKEKGDIPEGYSVSREKKERFSLILESASTNQTSMYLCASNPGISYNEQFFGPGTRLTVL.

The V gene is TRBV4-1, the J gene TRBJ2-1; D gene ambiguous. The CDR3 length is 12 residues. The germline CDR1 and CDR2 sequences are MGHRA and YSYEKL. V lost 0 bases and J 15 bases, leaving 12 bases between the germline ends. CDR3 DNA sequence: TGCGCCAGCAGCCAAGATCACTCACGGACGTTCTTC. This gives the protein CASSQDHSRTFF.

V usage is TRBV18 and J usage is TRBJ1-5, with 11 nucleotides matching TRBD1. This CDR3 has 17 residues. Germline assignment: CDR1 KGHSH and CDR2 LQKENI. J gave up 0 bases and V 4 bases, and 5 bases lay outside the gene matches. CDR3 in amino acids: CASSRGTGGSSNQPQHF. CDR3 coding DNA: TGTGCCAGCTCACGAGGGACAGGGGGAAGTAGCAATCAGCCCCAGCATTTT.

The chain joins TRBV4-1 to TRBJ1-5, with D unresolved. The ends were cut back, 1 base at V and 0 bases at J, with 16 bases in the middle. The CDR3 covers 18 residues. Germline CDR1 is MGHRA and CDR2 is YSYEKL. The CDR3 nucleotides are TGCGCCAGCAGCCAAGTTTGGGCAGGCCCCTATAGCAATCAGCCCCAGCATTTT. Translated: CASSQVWAGPYSNQPQHF.

The V and J genes are TRBV30 and TRBJ2-3; tentative D call: TRBD2 (6 bases). Per the germline V gene, CDR1 is GTSNPN and CDR2 is SVGIG (reference sequence). Trimming cost V 0 bases and J 2 bases, with 12 bases left between them. The length of the CDR3 is 15 residues. DNA for the CDR3: TGTGCCTGGAGTGTAAGGGAACTAGCCACAGATACGCAGTATTTT. Its translation: CAWSVRELATDTQYF.

This clone has only a few counts. CDR3 coding DNA: TGCGCCAGCAGTGAGAGCAGGGGGCAGGGGCCCTATGGCTACACCTTC. Amino acid sequence: CASSESRGQGPYGYTF. V and J are TRBV10-2 and TRBJ1-2; 8 positions match TRBD1. This CDR3 comprises 16 residues. Germline V lookup: CDR1 WSHSY, CDR2 SAAADI. Unmatched junction bases numbered 9, after V lost 2 bases and J lost 4 bases.

The chain employs TRBV7-8 and TRBJ2-2; 7 nucleotides line up with TRBD2. V dropped 4 bases and J dropped 4; count of bases not matched to a gene: 9. The CDR3 spans 16 residues. Per the germline V gene, CDR1 is SGHVS and CDR2 is FQNEAQ. CDR3 coding DNA: TGTGCCAGCAGCTCGGCTGGGGGGGTACCCACCGGGGAGCTGTTTTTT. Protein sequence: CASSSAGGVPTGELFF. The variable domain in full, with the rest retrieved from reference TRBV7-8 and TRBJ2-2, is GAGVSQSPRYKVAKRGQDVALRCDPISGHVSLFWYQQALGQGPEFLTYFQNEAQLDKSGLPSDRFFAERPEGSVSTLKIQRTQQEDSAVYLCASSSAGGVPTGELFFGEGSRLTVL.

V usage is TRBV5-4 and J usage is TRBJ2-5, with 16 bases lining up with TRBD2. CDR3 size: 17 residues. V shed 4 bases, J shed 4 bases, and the junction held 7 bases outside the gene matches. Germline CDR1 reads SGHNT; CDR2 reads YYREEE (reference sequence). CDR3 sequence reads: CASSPPGLAGGPETQYF. For the CDR3, the DNA is TGTGCCAGCAGCCCGCCGGGACTAGCGGGAGGGCCAGAGACCCAGTACTTC.

V and J are TRBV6-6 and TRBJ2-7, with D tentatively TRBD1 (5 bases). V lost 10 bases and J 0 bases, leaving 19 bases between the germline ends. Germline CDR1 reads MNHNY; CDR2 reads SVGAGI (reference sequence). This CDR3 has 15 amino acids. The CDR3 region is CATTDRTAFSYEQYF. CDR3 nucleotides: TGTGCCACCACCGACAGAACCGCCTTCTCCTACGAGCAGTACTTC.

The chain joins TRBV11-3 to TRBJ2-7; D remains unclear. V dropped 1 base and J dropped 4 bases, with 14 bases sitting between them. In germline, CDR1 is SGHNT, CDR2 YENEEA. The CDR3 extends over 15 amino acids. The CDR3 spells CASSLGAGEKYEQYF. The CDR3 nucleotides read TGTGCCAGCAGCTTAGGGGCTGGAGAGAAGTACGAGCAGTACTTC.

V usage is TRBV6-1 and J usage is TRBJ1-6; TRBD1 is a possible D gene (6 bases). The CDR3 consists of 12 residues. The V end lost 9 bases, the J end lost 7 bases, and 10 bases lay between the germline ends. Germline loops: CDR1 MNHNS, CDR2 SASEGT. CDR3 sequence reads: CASRTANSPLHF. CDR3 bases: TGTGCCAGTAGGACAGCGAATTCACCCCTCCACTTT.

The chain recombines TRBV28 with TRBJ2-7, with 9 bases aligning to TRBD2. This CDR3 is built from 13 residues. The V gene end was trimmed by 3 bases and the J gene end by 8 bases; junction bases not matched to a gene: 5. Germline V gene data show CDR1 as MDHEN and CDR2 as SYDVKM. CDR3 nucleotides: TGTGCCAGCAGTTTCATGCGGGAGGGTCAGCAGTACTTC. Amino acid sequence: CASSFMREGQQYF.

The V call is TRBV6-6, the J call TRBJ1-5; D call uncertain. Trimming shortened V by 4 bases and J by 2 bases, and 12 bases separated the two germline ends. The CDR3 covers 15 residues. The germline V gene has CDR1 MNHNY and CDR2 SVGAGI (reference sequence). CDR3 sequence: CASSSAAGGNQPQHF. The CDR3 DNA is TGTGCCAGCAGTTCGGCGGCTGGTGGCAATCAGCCCCAGCATTTT.

The chain uses TRBV7-6 and TRBJ2-2; TRBD1 matches 8 bases. The CDR3 runs 16 residues. V dropped 5 bases and J dropped 4; count of bases not matched to a gene: 9. The V gene's germline CDR1 is SGHVS and CDR2 FNYEAQ. CDR3 in DNA: TGTGCCAGCAGCATCACGGACAGGGCGGGCACCGGGGAGCTGTTTTTT. It codes for CASSITDRAGTGELFF.

This rearrangement joins TRBV28 to TRBJ2-5; D may correspond to TRBD1 or TRBD2 (5 bases each). The CDR3 loop spans 13 amino acids. V was trimmed by 5 bases and J by 5 bases, leaving 12 bases between them. Germline loops: CDR1 MDHEN, CDR2 SYDVKM. The CDR3 DNA reads as TGTGCCAGCAGTCAACGGGGCCGGGAGACCCAGTACTTC. It encodes CASSQRGRETQYF.

This chain joins TRBV7-9 and TRBJ2-4, with unresolved D. Germline CDR1 SEHNR, CDR2 FQNEAQ (reference sequence). The CDR3 has 12 residues. CDR3 amino acids: CARSLYRHIQYF. The DNA for the CDR3 is TGTGCTAGATCCCTATATAGACACATTCAGTACTTC.

The chain employs TRBV2 and TRBJ2-7; 10 bases are shared with TRBD1. Unmatched junction bases numbered 13, after V lost 1 base and J lost 4 bases. The CDR3 has 18 residues. From germline, CDR1 is SNHLY and CDR2 FYNNEI. The CDR3 loop is CASSEGNWPGQGKYEQYF. The CDR3 DNA follows: TGTGCCAGCAGTGAAGGGAATTGGCCGGGACAGGGGAAGTACGAGCAGTACTTC.

As for this clone: Mismatch with germline at one junction end may stem from a read error. This rearrangement joins TRBV7-7 to TRBJ2-3; D remains ambiguous. CDR3 size: 15 residues. The V gene's germline CDR1 is SSHAT and CDR2 FNYEAQ (reference sequence). The chain's CDR3 is CASSLTPTSTDTQYF. In DNA form, the CDR3 reads TGTGCTAGCAGCCTGACACCGACTAGCACAGATACGCAGTATTTT.

As concerns this clone: The sample carries other DNA sequences with the same CDR3. The gene calls are TRBV6-5 and TRBJ1-2; the match to TRBD1 covers 8 bases. CDR3 size: 13 residues. CDR1 and CDR2 (germline): MNHEY, SVGAGI. Germline trimming cut 5 bases from V and 5 bases from J; bases unmatched to any gene: 4. The CDR3 coding sequence is TGTGCCAGCAGTCGACAGGGGATTTATGGCTACACCTTC. It yields the protein CASSRQGIYGYTF.